This T cell receptor (beta chain) appears in the sequencing data of a study of T-cell memory formation after mild COVID-19. TCRdb reanalysed the 5' RACE reads using MiXCR and keeps one entry per CDR3 protein. Seen here are tens of thousands of distinct CDR3 sequences, roughly 16% observed once, and the top ten hold around two fifths. V lost 0 bases and J 1 base, leaving 10 bases between the germline ends. The CDR3 spans 15 residues. Looked up from germline, CDR1 is SGHRS and CDR2 is YFSETQ. Sample: PBMCs or a T cell subset sorted from them (not recorded which). The clonotype was recovered from a young man who had mild COVID-19 (a few samples of this study predate the infection). Cell type and time point are not known. The chain links TRBV5-1 to TRBJ1-1; tentative D call: TRBD1 (5 bases). CDR3 loop: CASSLARGRNTEAFF. Here the CDR3 DNA reads TGCGCCAGCAGCTTGGCCCGGGGGAGGAACACTGAAGCTTTCTTT.